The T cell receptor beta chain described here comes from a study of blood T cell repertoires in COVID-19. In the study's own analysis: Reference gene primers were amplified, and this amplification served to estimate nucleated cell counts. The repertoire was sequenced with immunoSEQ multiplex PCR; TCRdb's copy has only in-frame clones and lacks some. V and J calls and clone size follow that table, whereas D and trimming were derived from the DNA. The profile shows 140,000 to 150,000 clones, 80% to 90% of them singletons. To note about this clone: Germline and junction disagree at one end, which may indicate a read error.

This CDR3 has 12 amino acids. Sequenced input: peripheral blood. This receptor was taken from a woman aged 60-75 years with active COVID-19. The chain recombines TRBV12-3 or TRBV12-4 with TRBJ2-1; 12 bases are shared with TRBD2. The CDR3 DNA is TGTGCCAGCAGTTTAGGACTAGCGGGAGCAATCTTC. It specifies CASSLGLAGAIF.